The present TCR beta chain was sequenced within a study of long-term antiretroviral therapy in people with HIV (dated by TCRdb to between 2021 and 2022). For the wider study: The earliest samples were collected roughly a decade before the 2015 WHO recommendation for immediate ART, at a time when ART was usually postponed until CD4 counts fell. Whether ART initiation and durable HIV suppression were associated with changes in peripheral blood TRB repertoire composition and diversity was tested in a retrospective serial study. A total of 192 cryopreserved PBMC samples were contributed to the cohort by 30 adults with confirmed HIV infection, with samples collected serially over a mean of around 6 years (range 1-12). Among the approximately 27 participants with HIV, ten to twelve were female. No cross-contamination during QIAcube processing turned up in test extractions that ran a monoclonal T-cell line alongside 25 to 35 polyclonal samples.

What the study reported, not specific to this receptor: Owing to limited PBMC availability, only the TCR beta chain was sequenced, without alpha chain pairing. Because pre-ART samples had limited cell numbers, unsorted PBMC were profiled rather than sorted CD4+ and CD8+ T cells. At every time point, the repertoire was dominated by expanded TRB clones first identified before ART initiation, although this dominance fluctuated and, in many PLHIV, declined after ART. A significant increase in TRB diversity was found to be associated with ART initiation, although TRB diversity was observed to remain significantly below that of transplant donor controls even after long-term ART. Inferences about post-ART repertoire changes are limited because no data were available on ART adherence, viral resistance or therapy changes. Samples dated from the mid-2000s to the late 2010s, and the ART regimens used may be less effective than current ones. CDR3 length ranges in HIV repertoires were narrower than in controls, and network structure suggested an antigen-experienced repertoire with only a slight naive shift after ART.

CDR1 and CDR2 are read off the germline V gene (reference sequence) as SGHNT and YYREEE. Measured from the cysteine to the phenylalanine, the CDR3 is 15 residues long. Solely the CDR3 DNA is kept, with 45 bases framed from the first base. Ends trimmed: V by 0 bases, J by 7 bases; bases unmatched to a gene: 5. With respect to this clone: Its recognized antigen is unknown. One base away there is no much larger clone; base qualities are not given.

Participants were included only if at least one PBMC sample before ART initiation and at least two post-ART samples were available. Treatment was received in the United States of America by all participants with HIV. Before DNA extraction, cryopreserved samples of roughly 0.85-10 million PBMC were thawed and washed. At the time of the earliest PBMC sample, participants with HIV were aged between about 20 and 55 years. Per participant, PBMC samples came from 1-4 timepoints prior to ART initiation and 2-8 timepoints following ART initiation, for a median of 7 samples. For every participant, serial HIV viral load, CD4+ T-cell count, ART history and demographic data were obtained. Genomic DNA was extracted from unsorted PBMC with a Qiagen kit on a QIAcube, with processing performed in batches of 12 samples. The immunoSEQ hsTCRB v3.0 assay was used at survey level resolution for TRB variable region sequencing. A depth of roughly 35,000-50,000 T-cell genomes per sample was targeted for TRB sequencing. An Illumina MiSeq with a v3 150-cycle kit was used to sequence the pooled TRB libraries. The original pipeline was this. Analysis of repertoires was carried out in R inside a reproducible Nextflow workflow spanning QC, data transformation and analysis. Custom analyses were implemented in LymphoSeq2, an R package for AIRR-Seq data exploration. A few samples that produced fewer than 5000 total TRB sequences were removed, so some 190 HIV repertoires were analyzed. Among the approximately 190 HIV repertoires that were kept, some 60 were collected before ART initiation and roughly 130 were collected after ART initiation. Each repertoire was downsampled to 5000 TRB nucleotide sequences, and summary statistics were averaged across 100 downsampling iterations. Only TRB sequences with CDR3 regions of at least seven amino acids were retained for analysis. Two measures captured diversity: a Shannon entropy-derived clonality score and the Gini coefficient. Repertoire networks linked the top 5000 CDR3 amino acid sequences whenever two sequences differed by an edit distance of one. For TRB CDR3 amino acid sequences, antigen specificity groups and MHC restriction were predicted with GLIPH2. To flag known CMV, EBV, HIV or tissue antigen associations, CDR3 amino acid sequences were matched against VDJdb and McPAS-TCR. Pre-ART, post-ART and control groups were compared with Wilcoxon signed-rank tests and Holm-Bonferroni correction. Drawn from immuneACCESS, this table holds only the in-frame rearrangements with V and J called that TCRdb kept. Clones are partly lost; checked studies trace under half to an unresolved V gene and leave the rest unexplained. V and J calls and clone size are those listed in that table; D and trimming were worked out from the DNA. The sample contains approximately 20,000 clones, approximately 80% of them found a single time. Of the sample, around 11% is held by the ten largest clones.

The receptor was isolated from a woman aged 40 to 55 with HIV. The chain was built from TRBV5-4 and TRBJ2-1; 9 bases in the junction line up with TRBD2. The input for sequencing was unsorted PBMCs, taken 0.2 years after starting antiretroviral therapy. The CDR3 region reads CASSLGAGGGNEQFF. The bases read TGTGCCAGCAGCTTGGGAGCGGGGGGCGGTAATGAGCAGTTCTTC.